These 10 T cell receptor beta chains were all obtained from the same sample, sequenced in a study of cytomegalovirus exposure and HLA in healthy donors. The PCR contained 60 Vbeta and 13 Jbeta primers. Method: immunoSEQ multiplex PCR; TCRdb's copy keeps in-frame clones and lacks some. The sample lists under 200,000 clones; roughly 79% were seen once. Sequencing used PBMCs. Receptor source: a woman in her forties or fifties in good health and CMV-seropositive.

The chain joins TRBV11-2 to TRBJ2-5; 8 nucleotides agree with TRBD2. CDR3 length: 18 amino acids. Germline assignment: CDR1 SGHAT and CDR2 FQNNGV. Trimming took 5 bases from V and 3 from J; bases not matched to a gene: 17. The CDR3 DNA sequence: TGTGCCAGCAGCCTAGGCCTATTCGCAGCGGGGGCCAAAGAGACCCAGTACTTC. Translating it yields CASSLGLFAAGAKETQYF.

J is TRBJ1-2 and V is TRBV11-2; D perhaps matches TRBD1 (5 bases). V lost 5 bases and J 1 base, leaving 14 bases between the germline ends. This CDR3 is built from 15 residues. The germline CDR1 and CDR2 sequences are SGHAT and FQNNGV. CDR3 loop: CASSPQTGFNYGYTF. The CDR3 DNA sequence: TGTGCCAGCAGCCCCCAAACAGGATTTAACTATGGCTACACCTTC.

CDR3 sequence reads: CASSHTQGVTEAFF. DNA of the CDR3: TGCGCCAGCAGTCACACCCAGGGGGTCACTGAAGCTTTCTTT. The gene calls are TRBV23-1 and TRBJ1-1; 7 bases fit TRBD1. TRBV23-1 is sorted into the ORF group, with uncertain function. With V trimmed by 3 bases and J by 4 bases, 5 bases remained unmatched. This CDR3 is 14 amino acids long.

In nucleotides, the CDR3 is TGTGCCAGCAGTTACTCCGGGACAGGGTCATGGGACACCATATATTTT. As protein: CASSYSGTGSWDTIYF. This chain uses TRBV6-6 with TRBJ1-3, with TRBD1 matching 9 bases. The junction had 8 bases not matched to a gene; V was cut back by 0 bases and J by 8 bases. Per the germline V gene, CDR1 is MNHNY and CDR2 is SVGAGI (reference sequence). CDR3 size: 16 residues.

This clone was seen at least ten times. The chain combines TRBV12-5 with TRBJ2-7; possibly TRBD1 for D (6 bases). Germline V gives CDR1 LGHNT, CDR2 FRNRAP. CDR3 length: 14 amino acids. V lost 1 base and J lost 2, with 9 bases in between. In DNA, the CDR3 is TGTGCTAGTGGTTTGGGATCAGGGGCCTACGAGCAGTACTTC. Residues: CASGLGSGAYEQYF.

V gene TRBV6-5 combines with J gene TRBJ1-1; no clear D. The CDR3 spans 14 residues. Germline V gene sequence: CDR1 MNHEY, CDR2 SVGAGI. V lost 2 bases and J lost 4, with 11 bases in between. CDR3 DNA: TGTGCCAGCAGTTACGACGGGGATAGCACTGAAGCTTTCTTT. Amino acid sequence: CASSYDGDSTEAFF.

The V gene is TRBV15, the J gene TRBJ2-7; TRBD2 is a possible D gene (7 bases). The CDR3 length is 17 residues. Germline assignment: CDR1 LNHNV and CDR2 YYDKDF (reference sequence). Trimming took 1 base from V and 5 from J, leaving 21 bases between them. CDR3 in amino acids: CATSRGGRDTDDHEQYF. CDR3 DNA: TGTGCCACCAGCAGAGGGGGGAGGGACACCGATGATCACGAGCAGTACTTC.

This clone came up a few times. The chain links TRBV10-1 to TRBJ1-2; D perhaps matches TRBD1 (5 bases). V shed 4 bases and J shed 3 bases, with 9 bases lying between them. This CDR3 is 13 amino acids long. From germline, CDR1 is WNHNN and CDR2 SYGVQD (reference sequence). CDR3 in amino acids: CASSGDRDYGYTF. The CDR3 DNA reads as TGCGCCAGCAGTGGAGACAGAGACTATGGCTACACCTTC.

The chain carries TRBV28 and TRBJ1-5; D is ambiguous. The germline CDR1 and CDR2 sequences are MDHEN and SYDVKM. V was cut by 6 bases and J by 0 bases, with 9 bases left in between. The CDR3 sequence is 14 residues long. Here the CDR3 DNA reads TGTGCCAGCAGCTCCCCAGGTAGCAATCAGCCCCAGCATTTT. Translation gives CASSSPGSNQPQHF.

This clone has a single count. The chain links TRBV28 to TRBJ1-5, with 10 bases matching TRBD1. V shed 5 bases, J shed 0 bases, and the junction held 25 bases outside the gene matches. Germline V gene lookup returns CDR1 MDHEN and CDR2 SYDVKM. The CDR3 consists of 23 residues. In DNA, the CDR3 is TGTGCCAGCAGTATCCCTGGGACGCCTGGGACAGGGGTGGACGGTTCTAGCAATCAGCCCCAGCATTTT. Protein sequence: CASSIPGTPGTGVDGSSNQPQHF.